This entry describes one T cell receptor beta chain. Its target is not known. The record originates from a study of CD8 T cells in ankylosing spondylitis. General observations from the study: Ankylosing spondylitis blood appeared to be characterized by a TCR beta motif of roughly eight highly homologous variants. In reactive arthritis synovial fluid and blood, some motif variants had been reported before. Reported data indicate significant enrichment of disease-linked clones within matched ankylosing spondylitis synovial fluid.

Quantitative 5'-RACE with molecular barcodes produced the TCR beta libraries. TCRdb re-analysed the 5' RACE reads in MiXCR, keeping a single row per CDR3 protein. The sample comprises more than 300,000 distinct CDR3 sequences, around 7.6% of which are singletons, and 14% to 15% rests with the top ten. The V end was cut by 6 bases, the J end by 2 bases, with 20 bases between. The CDR3 consists of 16 residues. The V call is TRBV12-3 or TRBV12-4, the J call TRBJ2-7; weak D call: TRBD2 (6 bases). Material: blood, either unsorted or a sorted T cell fraction (not recorded which). The receptor was isolated from a male donor with ankylosing spondylitis. DNA for the CDR3: TGTGCCAGCAGAGGCCCGGGGATAGCGGAGACCTACGAGCAGTACTTC. It yields the protein CASRGPGIAETYEQYF.